One and the same sample provided the 8 T cell receptor beta chains below, sequenced in a study of blood T cell repertoires in COVID-19. Repertoires were generated with immunoSEQ multiplex PCR, while TCRdb's copy carries only in-frame clones and drops some. The sample shows a few hundred thousand clones, roughly 86% of them seen only once. Input material: PBMCs or T cells enriched from blood (not recorded which). The receptors stem from a man younger than 40 who had recovered from COVID-19.

Regarding this clone: Other DNA sequences in the sample encode the same CDR3. The chain employs TRBV18 and TRBJ1-2, with D possibly TRBD1 on 5 matching bases. Germline CDR1 is KGHSH and CDR2 is LQKENI. This CDR3 region has 13 residues. The germline V and J ends were trimmed by 2 bases and 8 bases, with 12 bases remaining between them. The CDR3 DNA is TGTGCCAGCTCACCATCCGACAGTAGAGGCTACACCTTC. This sequence encodes CASSPSDSRGYTF.

V is TRBV28 and J is TRBJ1-5; 7 bases line up with TRBD1. The junction had 11 bases not matched to a gene; V was cut back by 3 bases and J by 0 bases. Germline assignment: CDR1 MDHEN and CDR2 SYDVKM. The CDR3 totals 18 residues. The CDR3 region is CASSFWGQTLYSNQPQHF. CDR3 bases: TGTGCCAGCAGTTTCTGGGGACAGACCTTGTATAGCAATCAGCCCCAGCATTTT. The full variable domain, with the rest looked up from reference TRBV28 and TRBJ1-5, is DVKVTQSSRYLVKRTGEKVFLECVQDMDHENMFWYRQDPGLGLRLIYFSYDVKMKEKGDIPEGYSVSREKKERFSLILESASTNQTSMYLCASSFWGQTLYSNQPQHFGDGTRLSIL.

V is TRBV5-4 and J is TRBJ2-7, with a weak D call TRBD1 (6 bases). Trimming took off 2 bases at V and 9 bases at J, with 27 bases between the two ends. The CDR3 spans 17 residues. Germline-derived CDR1 and CDR2 are SGHNT and YYREEE (reference sequence). The CDR3 protein is CASSLMGGAGVGSVQYF. The CDR3 DNA reads TGTGCCAGCAGCTTAATGGGCGGTGCAGGGGTTGGCAGTGTGCAGTACTTC.

V and J are TRBV30 and TRBJ1-1, with 8 bases lining up with TRBD1. V was clipped by 4 bases and J by 7 bases; unmatched bases: 5. Germline CDR1 GTSNPN, CDR2 SVGIG (reference sequence). This CDR3 is built from 12 residues. This CDR3 is CAWTRTGFEAFF. DNA for the CDR3: TGTGCCTGGACGCGGACAGGGTTTGAAGCTTTCTTT.

The rearrangement uses TRBV3-1 (or the pseudogene TRBV3-2) and TRBJ1-1; D unclear. Trimming stripped 7 bases from V and 0 bases from J, with 9 bases between. There are 13 residues in the CDR3. Germline-derived CDR1 and CDR2 are LGHDT and YNNKEL (reference sequence). CDR3 nucleotides: TGTGCCAGCACCCAGCAGATGAACACTGAAGCTTTCTTT. Amino acids: CASTQQMNTEAFF.

A single count supports this clone. This chain links TRBV5-8 with TRBJ2-1, with 10 bases matching TRBD2. Germline-derived CDR1 and CDR2 are SGHTS and YDEGEE. After removal of 4 bases from V and 3 bases from J, the junction contained 7 bases not matched to a gene. This CDR3 region has 16 residues. CDR3: CASSIGERGGYNEQFF. Written as DNA, the CDR3 is TGTGCCAGCAGCATCGGGGAGCGGGGGGGCTACAATGAGCAGTTCTTC.

This chain connects TRBV18 to TRBJ1-6; 9 bases agree with TRBD1. J lost 10 bases, V lost 0 bases, and 10 bases had no gene match. The CDR3 runs to 17 residues. The germline V gene encodes CDR1 KGHSH and CDR2 LQKENI. The CDR3 nucleotides are TGTGCCAGCTCACCACCGGGGACAGGGATTTTGGGATCACCCCTCCACTTT. Its protein is CASSPPGTGILGSPLHF.

This chain joins TRBV5-1 and TRBJ1-1, with D unclear. Germline-derived CDR1 and CDR2 are SGHRS and YFSETQ. CDR3 length: 16 amino acids. V lost 5 bases and J 1 base, leaving 18 bases between the germline ends. The CDR3 bases are TGCGCCAGCAGTCAAGGCAGGATTCCTTCGAACACTGAAGCTTTCTTT. It yields the protein CASSQGRIPSNTEAFF.